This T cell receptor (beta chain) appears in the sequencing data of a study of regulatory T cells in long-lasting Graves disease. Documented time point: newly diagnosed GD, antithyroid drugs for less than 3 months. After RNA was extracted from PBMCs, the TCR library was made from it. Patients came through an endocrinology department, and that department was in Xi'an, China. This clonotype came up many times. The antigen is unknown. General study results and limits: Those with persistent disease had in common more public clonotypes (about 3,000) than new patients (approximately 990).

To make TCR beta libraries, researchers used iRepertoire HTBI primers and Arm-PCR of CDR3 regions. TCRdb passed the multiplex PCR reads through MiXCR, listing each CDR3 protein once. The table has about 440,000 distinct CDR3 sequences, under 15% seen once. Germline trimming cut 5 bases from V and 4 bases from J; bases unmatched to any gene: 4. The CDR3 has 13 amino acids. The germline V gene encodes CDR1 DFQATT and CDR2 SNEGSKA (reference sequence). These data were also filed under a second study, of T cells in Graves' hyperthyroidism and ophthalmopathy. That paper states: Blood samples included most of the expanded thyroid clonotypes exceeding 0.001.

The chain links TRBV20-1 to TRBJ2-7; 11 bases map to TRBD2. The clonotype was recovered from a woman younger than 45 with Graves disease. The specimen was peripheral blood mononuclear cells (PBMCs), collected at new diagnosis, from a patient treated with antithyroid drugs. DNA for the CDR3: TGCAGTGCTGGGGCTAGCGGGAGGTACGAGCAGTACTTC. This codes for CSAGASGRYEQYF.